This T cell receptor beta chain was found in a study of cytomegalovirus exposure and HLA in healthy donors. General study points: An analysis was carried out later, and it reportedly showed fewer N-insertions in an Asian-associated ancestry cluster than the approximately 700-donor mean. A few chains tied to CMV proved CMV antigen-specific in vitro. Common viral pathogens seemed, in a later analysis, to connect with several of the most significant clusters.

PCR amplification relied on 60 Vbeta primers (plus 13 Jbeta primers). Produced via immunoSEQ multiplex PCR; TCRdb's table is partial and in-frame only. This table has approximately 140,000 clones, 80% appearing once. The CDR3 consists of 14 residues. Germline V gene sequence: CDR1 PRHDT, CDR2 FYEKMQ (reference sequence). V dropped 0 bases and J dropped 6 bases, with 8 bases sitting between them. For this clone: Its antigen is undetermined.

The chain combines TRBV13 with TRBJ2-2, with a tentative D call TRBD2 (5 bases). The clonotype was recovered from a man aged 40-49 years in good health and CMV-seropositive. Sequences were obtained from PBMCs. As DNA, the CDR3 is TGTGCCAGCAGCTTAGGGGTTAGCGCCGGGGAGCTGTTTTTT. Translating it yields CASSLGVSAGELFF. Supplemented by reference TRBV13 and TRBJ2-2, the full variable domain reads AAGVIQSPRHLIKEKRETATLKCYPIPRHDTVYWYQQGPGQDPQFLISFYEKMQSDKGSIPDRFSAQQFSDYHSELNMSSLELGDSALYFCASSLGVSAGELFFGEGSRLTVL.